These 5 T cell receptor beta chains share one sample of origin, sequenced in a study of multiple sclerosis patients with progressive multifocal leukoencephalopathy (dated by TCRdb to about 2019). Sample time point, as interpreted from the label and publication: time of PML onset. The intended sense of this specimen's treatment or condition label: on natalizumab therapy at sampling. The library relied on the immunoSEQ multiplex PCR assay. TCRdb carries this immuneACCESS record with in-frame sequences only. Its versions omit some clonotypes, under half of them owing to an unresolved V gene in the studies checked, with the rest unexplained. A total of some 30,000 clones appear in this sample, approximately 85% of them only once. The leading ten clones occupy roughly an eighth of the sample. Material: PBMCs, obtained from a patient treated with natalizumab. These receptors were obtained from a woman aged 25 to 39 with progressive multifocal leukoencephalopathy.

The rearrangement uses TRBV9 and TRBJ1-4, with 8 bases lining up with TRBD1. The CDR3 is 13 amino acids. Looked up from germline, CDR1 is SGDLS and CDR2 is YYNGEE. The ends lost 5 bases at V and 4 bases at J; junction bases unmatched: 1. The CDR3 is CASSTGGNEKLFF. As DNA, the CDR3 is TGTGCCAGCAGTACAGGGGGTAATGAAAAACTGTTTTTT.

The J gene is TRBJ1-6, the V gene TRBV30, with 8 bases fitting TRBD1. The CDR3 sequence is 15 residues long. Per germline, CDR1 GTSNPN and CDR2 SVGIG (reference sequence). Trimming removed 1 base from V and 10 bases from J; junction bases left unmatched: 9. The CDR3 is CAWSASRQGMSPLHF. The DNA of the CDR3 is TGTGCCTGGAGTGCATCGCGACAGGGGATGTCACCCCTCCACTTT.

The CDR3 spells CASSPGVAANSPLHF. The CDR3 DNA reads TGTGCCAGCTCACCAGGAGTAGCCGCTAATTCACCCCTCCACTTT. This chain uses TRBV18 with TRBJ1-6, with D uncertain. V was trimmed by 2 bases and J by 6 bases, leaving 11 bases between them. The CDR3 runs to 15 residues. CDR1 KGHSH and CDR2 LQKENI come from the germline V gene.

V usage is TRBV7-2 and J usage is TRBJ2-7; D is ambiguous. The ends were cut back, 3 bases at V and 0 bases at J, with 12 bases in the middle. Germline V gene data show CDR1 as SGHTA and CDR2 as FQGNSA. This CDR3 is built from 15 residues. The CDR3 loop reads CASSFTSSNSYEQYF. The CDR3 coding sequence is TGTGCCAGCAGCTTCACTTCCTCCAACTCCTACGAGCAGTACTTC.

This clone was detected only a few times. The CDR3 here is CASSVGQMNTEAFF. The CDR3 DNA follows: TGTGCCAGCAGCGTAGGGCAGATGAACACTGAAGCTTTCTTT. The chain combines TRBV9 with TRBJ1-1; no clear D. The V gene's germline CDR1 is SGDLS and CDR2 YYNGEE. The V end lost 0 bases, the J end lost 0 bases, and 6 bases lay between the germline ends. The CDR3 consists of 14 residues.